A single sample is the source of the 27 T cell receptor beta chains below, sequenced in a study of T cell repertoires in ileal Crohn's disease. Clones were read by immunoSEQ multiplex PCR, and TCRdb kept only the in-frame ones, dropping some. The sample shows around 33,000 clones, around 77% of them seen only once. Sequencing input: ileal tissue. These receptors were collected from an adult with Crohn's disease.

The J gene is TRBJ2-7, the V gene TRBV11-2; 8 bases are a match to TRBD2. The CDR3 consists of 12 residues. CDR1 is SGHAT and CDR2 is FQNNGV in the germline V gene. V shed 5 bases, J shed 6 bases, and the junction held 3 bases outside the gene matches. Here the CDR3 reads CASSIGGAEQYF. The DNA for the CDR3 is TGTGCCAGCAGCATCGGGGGGGCCGAGCAGTACTTC.

CDR3 coding DNA: TGTGCCAGCAGCTTAAATCCCCTTACTTACGGGAAGAACACCGGGGAGCTGTTTTTT. Translation: CASSLNPLTYGKNTGELFF. This chain uses TRBV7-7 with TRBJ2-2; D may be TRBD2 (5 bases). V lost 2 bases and J 1 base, leaving 20 bases between the germline ends. This CDR3 has 19 amino acids. CDR1 is SSHAT and CDR2 is FNYEAQ in the germline V gene (reference sequence).

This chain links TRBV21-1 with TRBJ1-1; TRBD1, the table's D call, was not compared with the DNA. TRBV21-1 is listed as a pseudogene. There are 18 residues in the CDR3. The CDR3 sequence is CASSKGTGARRYYTEAFF. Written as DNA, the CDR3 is TGTGCCAGCAGCAAAGGAACAGGGGCGCGTAGGTATTACACTGAAGCTTTCTTT.

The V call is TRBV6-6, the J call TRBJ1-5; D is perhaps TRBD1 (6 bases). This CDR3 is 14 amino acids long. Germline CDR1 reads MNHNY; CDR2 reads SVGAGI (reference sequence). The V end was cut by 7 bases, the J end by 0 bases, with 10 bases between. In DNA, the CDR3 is TGTGCCAGCAAGACAGGTTATAGCAATCAGCCCCAGCATTTT. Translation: CASKTGYSNQPQHF.

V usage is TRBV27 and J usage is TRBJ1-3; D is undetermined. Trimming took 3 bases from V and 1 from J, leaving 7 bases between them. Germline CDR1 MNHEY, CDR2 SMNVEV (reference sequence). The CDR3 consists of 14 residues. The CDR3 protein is CASSFRGSGNTIYF. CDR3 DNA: TGTGCCAGCAGTTTCCGCGGGTCTGGAAACACCATATATTTT.

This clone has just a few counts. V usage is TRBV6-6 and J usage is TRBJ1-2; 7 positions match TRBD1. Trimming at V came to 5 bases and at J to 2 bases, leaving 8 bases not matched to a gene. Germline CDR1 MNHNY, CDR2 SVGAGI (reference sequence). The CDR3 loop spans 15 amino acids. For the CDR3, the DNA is TGTGCCAGCAGTCCCTACCCAGGGGGAAACTATGGCTACACCTTC. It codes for CASSPYPGGNYGYTF.

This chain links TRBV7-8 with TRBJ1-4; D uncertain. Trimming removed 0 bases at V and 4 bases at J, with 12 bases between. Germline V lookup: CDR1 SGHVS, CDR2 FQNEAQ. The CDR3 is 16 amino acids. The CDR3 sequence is CASSLARSGFNEKLFF. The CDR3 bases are TGTGCCAGCAGCTTAGCGCGGTCCGGATTTAATGAAAAACTGTTTTTT.

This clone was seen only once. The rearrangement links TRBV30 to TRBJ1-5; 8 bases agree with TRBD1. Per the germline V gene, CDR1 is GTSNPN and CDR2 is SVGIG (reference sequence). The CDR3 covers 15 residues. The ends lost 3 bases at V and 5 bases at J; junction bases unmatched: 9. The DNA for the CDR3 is TGTGCCTGGAGACCCAGGGGGACAGGATATCAGCCCCAGCATTTT. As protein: CAWRPRGTGYQPQHF.

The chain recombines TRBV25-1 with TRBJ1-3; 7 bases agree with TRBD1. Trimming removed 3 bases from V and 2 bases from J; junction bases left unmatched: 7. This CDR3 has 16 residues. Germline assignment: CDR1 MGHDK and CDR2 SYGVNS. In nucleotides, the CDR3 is TGTGCCAGCAGTGATTTGGCAGGGGGTACTGGAAACACCATATATTTT. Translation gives CASSDLAGGTGNTIYF.

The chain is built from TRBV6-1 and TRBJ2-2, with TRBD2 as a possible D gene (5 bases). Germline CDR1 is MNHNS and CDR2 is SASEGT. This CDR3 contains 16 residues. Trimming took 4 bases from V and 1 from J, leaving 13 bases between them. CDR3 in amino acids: CASSVGLAGNTGELFF. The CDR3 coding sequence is TGTGCCAGCAGTGTAGGGCTAGCCGGGAACACCGGGGAGCTGTTTTTT.

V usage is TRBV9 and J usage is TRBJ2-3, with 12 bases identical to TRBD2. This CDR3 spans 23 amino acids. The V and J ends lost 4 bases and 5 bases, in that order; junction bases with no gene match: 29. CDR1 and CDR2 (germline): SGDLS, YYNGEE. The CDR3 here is CASSSVGPSGAASGRVAKDTQYF. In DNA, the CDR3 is TGTGCCAGCAGCTCCGTAGGACCGTCAGGGGCGGCTAGCGGGAGGGTTGCGAAAGATACGCAGTATTTT.

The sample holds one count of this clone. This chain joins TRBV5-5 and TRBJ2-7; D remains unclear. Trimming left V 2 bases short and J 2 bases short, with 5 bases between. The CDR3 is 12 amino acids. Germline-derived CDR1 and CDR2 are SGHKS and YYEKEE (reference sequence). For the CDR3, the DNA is TGTGCCAGCAGCTTTGGCACCTACGAGCAGTACTTC. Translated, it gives CASSFGTYEQYF. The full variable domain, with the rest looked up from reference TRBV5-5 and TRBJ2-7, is DAGVTQSPTHLIKTRGQQVTLRCSPISGHKSVSWYQQVLGQGPQFIFQYYEKEERGRGNFPDRFSARQFPNYSSELNVNALLLGDSALYLCASSFGTYEQYFGPGTRLTVT.

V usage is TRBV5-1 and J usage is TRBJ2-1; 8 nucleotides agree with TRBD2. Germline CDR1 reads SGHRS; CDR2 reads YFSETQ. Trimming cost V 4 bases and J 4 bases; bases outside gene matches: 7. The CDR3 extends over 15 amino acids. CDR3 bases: TGCGCCAGCAGCAAGGGGACTAGAGGGTACAATGAGCAGTTCTTC. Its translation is CASSKGTRGYNEQFF.

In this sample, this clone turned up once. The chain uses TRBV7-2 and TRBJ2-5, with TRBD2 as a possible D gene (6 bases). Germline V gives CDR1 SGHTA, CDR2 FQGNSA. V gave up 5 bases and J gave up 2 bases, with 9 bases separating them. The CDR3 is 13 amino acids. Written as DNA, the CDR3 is TGTGCCAGCAGCCGTAGCGGACAAGAGACCCAGTACTTC. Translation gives CASSRSGQETQYF.

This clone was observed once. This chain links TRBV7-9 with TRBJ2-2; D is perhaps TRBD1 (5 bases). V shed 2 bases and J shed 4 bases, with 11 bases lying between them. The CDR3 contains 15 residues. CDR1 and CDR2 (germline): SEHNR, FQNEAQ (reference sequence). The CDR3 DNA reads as TGTGCCAGCAGCTTATTGTTAGGGGCCACCGGGGAGCTGTTTTTT. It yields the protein CASSLLLGATGELFF.

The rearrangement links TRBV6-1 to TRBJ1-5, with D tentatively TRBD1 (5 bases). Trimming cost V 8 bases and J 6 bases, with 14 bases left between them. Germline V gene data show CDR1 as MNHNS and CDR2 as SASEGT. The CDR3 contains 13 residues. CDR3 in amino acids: CASRQLRGQPQHF. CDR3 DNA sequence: TGTGCCAGCCGACAGTTACGAGGTCAGCCCCAGCATTTT.

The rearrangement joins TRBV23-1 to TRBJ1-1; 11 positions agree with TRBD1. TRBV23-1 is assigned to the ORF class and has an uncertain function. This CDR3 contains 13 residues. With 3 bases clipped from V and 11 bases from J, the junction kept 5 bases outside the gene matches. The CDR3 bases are TGCGCCAGCAGTCAGGACAGGGGGCGCGGGGCTTTCTTT. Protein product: CASSQDRGRGAFF.

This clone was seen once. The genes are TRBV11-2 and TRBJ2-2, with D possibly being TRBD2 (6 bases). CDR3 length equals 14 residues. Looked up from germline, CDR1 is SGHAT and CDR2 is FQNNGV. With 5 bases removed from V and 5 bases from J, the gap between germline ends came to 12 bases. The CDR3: CASSQRGRTGELFF. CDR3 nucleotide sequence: TGTGCCAGCAGCCAACGGGGGAGGACCGGGGAGCTGTTTTTT.

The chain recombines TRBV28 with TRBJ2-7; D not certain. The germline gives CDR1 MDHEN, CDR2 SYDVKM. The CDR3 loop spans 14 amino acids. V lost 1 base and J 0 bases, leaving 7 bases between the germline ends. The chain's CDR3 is CASSLSVVSYEQYF. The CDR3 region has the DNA TGTGCCAGCAGTTTATCGGTGGTCTCCTACGAGCAGTACTTC. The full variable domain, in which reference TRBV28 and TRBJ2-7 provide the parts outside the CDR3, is DVKVTQSSRYLVKRTGEKVFLECVQDMDHENMFWYRQDPGLGLRLIYFSYDVKMKEKGDIPEGYSVSREKKERFSLILESASTNQTSMYLCASSLSVVSYEQYFGPGTRLTVT.

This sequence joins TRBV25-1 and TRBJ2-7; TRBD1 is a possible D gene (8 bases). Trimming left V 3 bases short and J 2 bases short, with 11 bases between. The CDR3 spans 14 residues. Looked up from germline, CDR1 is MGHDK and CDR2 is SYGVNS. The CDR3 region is CASSDTGGAYEQYF. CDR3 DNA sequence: TGTGCCAGCAGTGATACAGGGGGGGCCTACGAGCAGTACTTC.

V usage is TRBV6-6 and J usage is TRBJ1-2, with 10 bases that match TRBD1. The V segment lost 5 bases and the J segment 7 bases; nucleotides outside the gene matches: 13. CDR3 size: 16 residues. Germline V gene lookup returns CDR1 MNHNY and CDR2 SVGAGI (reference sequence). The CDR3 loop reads CASSPNPGQGVRGYTF. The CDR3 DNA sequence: TGTGCCAGCAGTCCGAACCCCGGACAGGGGGTGCGTGGCTACACCTTC.

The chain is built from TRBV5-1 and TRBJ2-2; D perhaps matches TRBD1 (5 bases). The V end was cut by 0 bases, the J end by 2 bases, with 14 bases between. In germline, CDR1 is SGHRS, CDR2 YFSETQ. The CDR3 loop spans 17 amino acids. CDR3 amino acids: CASSLGTRSSNTGELFF. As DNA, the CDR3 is TGCGCCAGCAGCTTGGGGACACGATCTTCCAACACCGGGGAGCTGTTTTTT.

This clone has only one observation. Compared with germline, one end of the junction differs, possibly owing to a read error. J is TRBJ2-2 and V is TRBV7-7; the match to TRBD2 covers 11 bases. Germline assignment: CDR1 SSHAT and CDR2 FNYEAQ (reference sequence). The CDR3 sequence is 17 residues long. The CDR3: CASSPGTSGANTGELFF. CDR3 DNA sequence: TGTGCTAGCAGCCCAGGGACTAGCGGAGCGAACACCGGGGAGCTGTTTTTT.

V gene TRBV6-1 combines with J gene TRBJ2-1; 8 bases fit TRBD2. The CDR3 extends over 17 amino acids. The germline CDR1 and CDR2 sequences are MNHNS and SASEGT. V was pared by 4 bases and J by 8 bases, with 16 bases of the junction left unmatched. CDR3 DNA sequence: TGTGCCAGCAGTGGTGCGCCCCTCCCGGGAGGGCTGGATGAGCAGTTCTTC. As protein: CASSGAPLPGGLDEQFF.

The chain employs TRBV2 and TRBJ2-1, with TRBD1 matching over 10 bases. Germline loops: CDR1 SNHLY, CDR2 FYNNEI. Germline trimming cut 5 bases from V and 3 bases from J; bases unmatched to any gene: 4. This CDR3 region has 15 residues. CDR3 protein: CASSSRTGGYNEQFF. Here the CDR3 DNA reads TGTGCCAGCAGTTCCCGGACAGGGGGCTACAATGAGCAGTTCTTC.

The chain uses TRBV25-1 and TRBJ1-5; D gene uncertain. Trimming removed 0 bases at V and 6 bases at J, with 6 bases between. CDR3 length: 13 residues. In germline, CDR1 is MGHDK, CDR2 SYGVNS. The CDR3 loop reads CASSEYGRQPQHF. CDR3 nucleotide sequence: TGTGCCAGCAGTGAATATGGGCGTCAGCCCCAGCATTTT.

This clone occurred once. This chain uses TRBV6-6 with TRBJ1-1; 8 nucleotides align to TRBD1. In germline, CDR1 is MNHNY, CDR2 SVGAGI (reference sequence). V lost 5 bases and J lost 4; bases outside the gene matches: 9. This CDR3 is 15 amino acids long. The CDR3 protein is CASSDPRGLGTEAFF. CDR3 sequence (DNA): TGTGCCAGCAGTGATCCCAGGGGGCTCGGCACTGAAGCTTTCTTT.